This T cell receptor (beta chain) came from a study of molecular identifiers for immune sequencing clone quantification. Background on the study: With replicates, the RNA of about 20,000 or 100,000 naive CD8 cells was split five ways and four were sequenced.

In preparing bulk TCR libraries, previously described methods and listed TCR primers were used. TCRdb itself ran the PCR reads through MiXCR, one entry per CDR3 protein. This sample carries about 320,000 distinct CDR3 sequences, roughly a quarter of them seen once, and the ten largest clones take 0.7% to 0.95%. In this sample, this clonotype turned up a few times. Trimming pared 2 bases from V and 0 bases from J, leaving 8 bases between. Germline CDR1 KGHSY, CDR2 FQNENV. The CDR3 length is 15 residues. The chain recombines TRBV16 with TRBJ1-5; a weak D match, TRBD1 (6 bases). This receptor was obtained from a human donor in good health. Some libraries in this study had Jurkat cell RNA spiked in. The sample consisted of naive CD8+ T cells from blood, with Jurkat cell RNA spiked in. Subset of the sample: FACS-sorted CD8+CD4-CCR7+CD45RA+ naive T cells. CDR3 nucleotide sequence: TGTGCCAGCAGCCAAGGACAGCCTAGCAATCAGCCCCAGCATTTT. Its translation: CASSQGQPSNQPQHF.